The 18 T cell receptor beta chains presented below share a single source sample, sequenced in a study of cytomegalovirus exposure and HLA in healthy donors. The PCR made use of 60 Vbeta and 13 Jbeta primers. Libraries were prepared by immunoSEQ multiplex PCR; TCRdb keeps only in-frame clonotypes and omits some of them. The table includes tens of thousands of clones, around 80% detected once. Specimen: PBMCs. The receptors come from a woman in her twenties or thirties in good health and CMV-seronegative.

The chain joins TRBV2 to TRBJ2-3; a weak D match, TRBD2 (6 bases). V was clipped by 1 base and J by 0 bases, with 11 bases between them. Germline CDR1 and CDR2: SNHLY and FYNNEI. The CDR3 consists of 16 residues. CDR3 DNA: TGTGCCAGCAGTGAAGAGGCGGGGTACAGCACAGATACGCAGTATTTT. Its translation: CASSEEAGYSTDTQYF.

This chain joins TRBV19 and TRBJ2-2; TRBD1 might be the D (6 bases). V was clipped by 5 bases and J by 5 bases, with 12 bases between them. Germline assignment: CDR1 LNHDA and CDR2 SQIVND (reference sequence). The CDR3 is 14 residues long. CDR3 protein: CASSHGGLTGELFF. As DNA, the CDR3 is TGTGCCAGTAGTCATGGGGGCCTAACCGGGGAGCTGTTTTTT.

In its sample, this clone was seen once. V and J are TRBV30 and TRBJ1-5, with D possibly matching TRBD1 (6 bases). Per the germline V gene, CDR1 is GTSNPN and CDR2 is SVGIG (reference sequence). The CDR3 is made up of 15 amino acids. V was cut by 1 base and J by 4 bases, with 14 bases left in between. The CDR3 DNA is TGTGCCTGGAGTGCGCACGAACAGGGTAATCAGCCCCAGCATTTT. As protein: CAWSAHEQGNQPQHF.

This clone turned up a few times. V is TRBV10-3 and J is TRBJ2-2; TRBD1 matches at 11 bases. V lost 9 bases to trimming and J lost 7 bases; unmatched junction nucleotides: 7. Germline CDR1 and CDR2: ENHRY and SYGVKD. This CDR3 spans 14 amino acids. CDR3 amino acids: CAIGQGAVSGELFF. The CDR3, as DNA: TGTGCCATTGGACAGGGGGCCGTGAGCGGGGAGCTGTTTTTT.

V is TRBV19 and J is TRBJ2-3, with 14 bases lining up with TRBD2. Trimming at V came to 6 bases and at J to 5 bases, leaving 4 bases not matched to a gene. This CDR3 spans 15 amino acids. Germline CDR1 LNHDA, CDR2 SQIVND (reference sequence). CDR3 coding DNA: TGTGCCAGTAGGGGGACTAGCGGGAGAGGAGATACGCAGTATTTT. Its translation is CASRGTSGRGDTQYF.

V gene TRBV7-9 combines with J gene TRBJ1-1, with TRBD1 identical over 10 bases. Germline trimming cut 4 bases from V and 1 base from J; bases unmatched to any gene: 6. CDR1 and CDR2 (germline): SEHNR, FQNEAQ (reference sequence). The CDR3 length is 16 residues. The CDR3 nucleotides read TGTGCCAGCAGCTCAAAGGGACAGGGGAAGAACACTGAAGCTTTCTTT. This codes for CASSSKGQGKNTEAFF.

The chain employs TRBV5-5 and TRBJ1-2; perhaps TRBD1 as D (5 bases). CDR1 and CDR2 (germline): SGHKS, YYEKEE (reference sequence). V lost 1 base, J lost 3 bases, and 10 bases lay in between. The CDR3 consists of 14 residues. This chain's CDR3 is CASSLLWGDYGYTF. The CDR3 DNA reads TGTGCCAGCAGCTTGTTATGGGGGGACTATGGCTACACCTTC.

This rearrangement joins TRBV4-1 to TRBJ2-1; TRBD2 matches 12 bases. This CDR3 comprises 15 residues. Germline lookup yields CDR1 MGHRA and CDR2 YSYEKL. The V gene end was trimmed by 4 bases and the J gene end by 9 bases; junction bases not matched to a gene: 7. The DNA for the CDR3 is TGCGCCAGCAGCCCAACTAGCGGGGGGTGGACTGAGCAGTTCTTC. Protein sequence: CASSPTSGGWTEQFF.

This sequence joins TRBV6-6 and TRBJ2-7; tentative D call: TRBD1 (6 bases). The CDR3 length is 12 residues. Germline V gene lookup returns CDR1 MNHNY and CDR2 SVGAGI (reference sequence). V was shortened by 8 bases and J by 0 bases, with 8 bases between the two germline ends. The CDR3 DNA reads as TGTGCCAGCCGGGACACCTCCTACGAGCAGTACTTC. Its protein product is CASRDTSYEQYF.

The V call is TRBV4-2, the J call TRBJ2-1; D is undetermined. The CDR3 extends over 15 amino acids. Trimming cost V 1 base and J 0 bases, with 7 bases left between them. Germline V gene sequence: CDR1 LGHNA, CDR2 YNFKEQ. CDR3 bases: TGTGCCAGCAGCCAAGGCCCGAGCTCCTACAATGAGCAGTTCTTC. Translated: CASSQGPSSYNEQFF.

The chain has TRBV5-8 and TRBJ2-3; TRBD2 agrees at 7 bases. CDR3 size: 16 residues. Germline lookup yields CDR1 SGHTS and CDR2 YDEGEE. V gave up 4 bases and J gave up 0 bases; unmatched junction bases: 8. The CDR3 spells CASSRRPGGSTDTQYF. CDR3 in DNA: TGTGCCAGCAGCAGGCGTCCCGGGGGGAGCACAGATACGCAGTATTTT.

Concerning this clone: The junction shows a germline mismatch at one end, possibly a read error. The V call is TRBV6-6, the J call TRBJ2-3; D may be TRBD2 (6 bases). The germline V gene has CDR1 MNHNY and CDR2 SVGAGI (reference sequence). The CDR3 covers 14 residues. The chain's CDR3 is CASSSLTGVGPRDF. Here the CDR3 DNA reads TGTGCCAGCAGTTCTCTGACGGGAGTTGGACCCAGGGATTTT.

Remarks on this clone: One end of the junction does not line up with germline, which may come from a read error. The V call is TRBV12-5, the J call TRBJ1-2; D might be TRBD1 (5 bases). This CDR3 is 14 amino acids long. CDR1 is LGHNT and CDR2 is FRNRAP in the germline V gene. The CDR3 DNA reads TGTGCTAATGGTTTGGAACAAAGGGGAGGGGGCTACACCTTC. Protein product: CANGLEQRGGGYTF. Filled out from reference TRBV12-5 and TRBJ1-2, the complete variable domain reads DARVTQTPRHKVTEMGQEVTMRCQPILGHNTVFWYRQTMMQGLELLAYFRNRAPLDDSGMPKDRFSAEMPDATLATLKIQPSEPRDSAVYFCANGLEQRGGGYTFGSGTRLTVV.

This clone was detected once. This CDR3 reads CASSDLSGMDEQFF. DNA for the CDR3: TGTGCCAGCAGTGATCTTTCAGGGATGGATGAGCAGTTCTTC. The chain carries TRBV25-1 and TRBJ2-1; D is perhaps TRBD1 (5 bases). CDR3 length: 14 amino acids. V was cut by 3 bases and J by 8 bases, with 14 bases left in between. CDR1 and CDR2 from the germline V gene are MGHDK and SYGVNS.

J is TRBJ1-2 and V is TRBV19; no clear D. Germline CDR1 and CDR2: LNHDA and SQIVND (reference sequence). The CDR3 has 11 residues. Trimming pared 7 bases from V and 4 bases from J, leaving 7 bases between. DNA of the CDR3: TGTGCCAGTACAGGCCTCTATGGCTACACCTTC. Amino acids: CASTGLYGYTF.

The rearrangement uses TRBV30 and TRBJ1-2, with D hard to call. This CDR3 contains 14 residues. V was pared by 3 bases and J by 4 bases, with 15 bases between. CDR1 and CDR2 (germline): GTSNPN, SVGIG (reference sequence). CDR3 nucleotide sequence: TGTGCCTGGAGCCCCGGGTCCTGGAGCTATGGCTACACCTTC. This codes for CAWSPGSWSYGYTF. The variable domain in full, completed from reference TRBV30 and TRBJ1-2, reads SQTIHQWPATLVQPVGSPLSLECTVEGTSNPNLYWYRQAAGRGLQLLFYSVGIGQISSEVPQNLSASRPQDRQFILSSKKLLLSDSGFYLCAWSPGSWSYGYTFGSGTRLTVV.

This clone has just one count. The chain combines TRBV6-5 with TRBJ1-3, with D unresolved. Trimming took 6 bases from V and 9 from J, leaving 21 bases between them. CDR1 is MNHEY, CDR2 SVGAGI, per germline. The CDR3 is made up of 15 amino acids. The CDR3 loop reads CASRRGDPGGATIYF. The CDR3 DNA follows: TGTGCCAGCAGAAGAGGAGACCCCGGAGGTGCCACCATATATTTT.

The CDR3 spells CATTTRLAGTYEQFF. In DNA form, the CDR3 reads TGTGCCACCACCACCAGACTAGCGGGTACATATGAGCAGTTCTTC. The gene calls are TRBV15 and TRBJ2-1; 10 nucleotides line up with TRBD2. Losses at the gene ends were 7 bases for V and 8 bases for J; bases not matched to a gene: 11. The CDR3 totals 15 residues. CDR1 and CDR2 (germline): LNHNV, YYDKDF (reference sequence).